Included here is one T cell receptor (beta chain) sequence, with context. Genomic DNA constituted the template upon which TCR beta VDJ and CDR3 profiling was performed. TCRdb re-analysed the reads in MiXCR, keeping a single row per CDR3 protein. Of under 350,000 distinct CDR3 sequences in the sample, roughly 59% were seen once. Patients who underwent sequencing had shown CD8+CD57+ cell expansion by flow cytometry. This specimen belongs to a study of CD8+CD57+ T cells in acquired aplastic anemia. Trimming cost V 5 bases and J 0 bases, with 15 bases left between them. The CDR3 consists of 15 residues. The V gene's germline CDR1 is SGHRS and CDR2 YFSETQ.

The V gene is TRBV5-1, the J gene TRBJ2-7, with D perhaps assigned TRBD1 or TRBD2 (5 bases each). Material for sequencing was sorted CD4+, CD8+, or CD8+CD57+ T cells (not recorded which) from PBMCs. This sequence was found in a human donor with aplastic anemia. CDR3 protein: CASRLGAGTSYEQYF. The CDR3 DNA sequence: TGCGCCAGCAGACTCGGTGCAGGGACCTCCTACGAGCAGTACTTC.